The rows below give T cell receptor beta chains drawn from one sample of a study of cytomegalovirus exposure and HLA in healthy donors. Repertoires were generated with immunoSEQ multiplex PCR, while TCRdb's copy carries only in-frame clones and drops some. The top ten clones hold 15% to 20% of a sample with 120,000 or so clones, about 72% of them seen once. Sequenced input: PBMCs. The receptors derive from a man in his fifties or sixties in good health and CMV-seropositive. Both conserved end residues are part of each CDR3.

v_gene,CDR3aa
TRBV7-9,CASSLGTGQETQYF
TRBV27,CASARQGVTYEQYF
TRBV27,CASSPYPPGNNSPLHF
TRBV6-6,CASSGQGGSPLHF
TRBV6-1,CASIPTGLNYGYTF
TRBV11-3,CAAGTGDEQYF
TRBV5-1,CASSQQGQVDTGELFF
TRBV10-3,CATGDRDDYQPQHF
TRBV2,CASSWTSTDTQYF
TRBV14,CASSPIQGTNEKLFF
TRBV5-5,CASSLAAQSTGELFF
TRBV10-3,CAISESTDRGRRAFF
TRBV18,CASSPSGVLTGELFF
TRBV10-1,CASSPLAGESTDTQYF
TRBV7-2,CASSSGQGHTEAFF
TRBV7-2,CASSLDPGQGARQYF
TRBV7-2,CASSLIAGAGETQYF
TRBV28,CASSPPVPGTAEQYF
TRBV28,CASSSGQETSNYGYTF
TRBV9,CASSDTAGGVTDTQYF
TRBV4-1,CASSQDLAGGRFDEQYF
TRBV19,CASGTAGGQETQYF
TRBV7-2,CASSFKQPLPLHF
TRBV27,CASSFSGLGETQYF
TRBV5-1,CASSSRGQGMNTEAFF
TRBV15,CATSMYRGQGQDEQFF
TRBV19,CASSTTHAHSGNTIYF
TRBV5-1,CASSPGVQTNTGELFF
TRBV7-9,CASSLQGIGYGYTF
TRBV30,CAWSETGGSPNYSGANVLTF
TRBV18,CASSPPTVTGELFF
TRBV7-8,CASSFDRGPEAFF
TRBV5-6,CASSSWDSRNTIYF
TRBV27,CASSRSPQANTGELFF
TRBV19,CASSSRQGTNQPQHF
TRBV2,CASRETGVTNEKLFF
TRBV11-2,CASSSGQGSYEQYF
TRBV7-6,CASSLQGAGGNQPQHF
TRBV2,CAGLGGTAAYEQYF
TRBV5-6,CASSFGSGGRPDTQYF